This T cell receptor (beta chain) was sequenced for a study of CD8 T cells in Susac syndrome. It was with random hexamers that about 0.45 to 1 ug RNA was reverse transcribed. TCRdb reanalysed the immunoSEQ multiplex PCR reads using MiXCR and keeps one entry per CDR3 protein. The table records over 150,000 distinct CDR3 sequences, 80% to 95% of them present only once. General study findings and limits: An acknowledgment was made by the study that its TCR sequencing and HLA analysis involved relatively few individuals.

Details on this clonotype: Its antigen is still unknown.

Germline V CDR1 and CDR2: KGHDR, SFDVKD. This CDR3 is 16 amino acids long. Trimming at V came to 4 bases and at J to 3 bases, leaving 4 bases not matched to a gene. The V gene is TRBV24-1, the J gene TRBJ2-3; 12 bases map to TRBD2. The receptor was isolated from a human donor with multiple sclerosis. The material sequenced was CD4+ T cells from PBMCs. CDR3 bases: TGTGCCACCAGTGACCTGACTAGCGGGAGAACAGATACGCAGTATTTT. This gives the protein CATSDLTSGRTDTQYF.